This T cell receptor beta chain was found in a study of blood T cell repertoires in COVID-19. The study recruited people aged roughly 18 to 100 years across roughly 25 US areas. Categorization into cohorts depended on clinical history that participants reported. In the original processing: Amplification from reference gene primers served as the basis for estimated nucleated cell counts. Clones were read by immunoSEQ multiplex PCR, and TCRdb kept only the in-frame ones, dropping some. V, J and clone size reflect that table, while D and trimming were determined from the DNA. Among a few hundred thousand clones listed, about 91% were seen once. V was shortened by 0 bases and J by 1 base, with 6 bases between the two germline ends. The CDR3 loop spans 13 amino acids. Germline V gene sequence: CDR1 GTSNPN, CDR2 SVGIG (reference sequence).

The chain employs TRBV30 and TRBJ1-1; D not resolved. This clonotype originated in a young woman who had recovered from COVID-19. Sequenced sample: PBMCs or T cells enriched from blood (not recorded which). The CDR3 DNA follows: TGTGCCTGGAGTGTCTCCCCGAACACTGAAGCTTTCTTT. It is translated as CAWSVSPNTEAFF.